Sequencing of this TCR beta chain was carried out in a study of blood T cell repertoires in COVID-19. About the research overall: COVID-19 samples collected from the United States, Italy and Spain covered acute and convalescent phases. Sample material is recorded as cDNA or gDNA derived from T cells, B-cell-depleted T cells, or PBMCs.

Trimming took 5 bases from V and 0 from J, leaving 10 bases between them. Germline assignment: CDR1 SGHNT and CDR2 YENEEA. CDR3 length: 14 amino acids. Measured with immunoSEQ multiplex PCR; TCRdb has only the in-frame clones, and not every one. The table shows about 170,000 clones, with 86% occurring only once. The chain combines TRBV11-3 with TRBJ1-1; no reliable D call. Material for sequencing was peripheral blood. The receptor's source is a woman of 80 years or more in a cohort sampled during active or convalescent COVID-19. CDR3 DNA: TGTGCCAGCAGCCTTTCAGGTATGAACACTGAAGCTTTCTTT. Protein sequence: CASSLSGMNTEAFF.